This TCR beta chain was profiled in a study of identical twins. Each CDR3 protein is one row after TCRdb ran MiXCR on the 5' RACE reads. This table has some 570,000 distinct CDR3 sequences, 20% to 25% appearing once. The same sample was also used in a study of yellow fever vaccine responses in identical twins. That paper adds: Twins showed a vaccine T cell response that reportedly seemed partly convergent, partly personalized.

This receptor was taken from a woman under 30 in good health. The source material was CD4+ T cells sorted from blood.

CDR3 residues: CASSSSRGLVTDTQYF. The CDR3 DNA sequence: TGTGCCAGCTCTTCGTCCAGGGGGCTAGTCACAGATACGCAGTATTTT. V usage is TRBV18 and J usage is TRBJ2-3; 8 bases match TRBD1. Germline V gene sequence: CDR1 KGHSH, CDR2 LQKENI. Losses at the gene ends were 6 bases for V and 2 bases for J; bases not matched to a gene: 10. The CDR3 extends over 16 amino acids.